The next 30 T cell receptor beta chains were all read from a single sample in a study of T cells in Graves' hyperthyroidism and ophthalmopathy. Amplified TCR beta CDR3 regions came from RNA transcripts. TCR CDR3 regions were first amplified by RT-PCR with HTBI primers. MiXCR, run by TCRdb on the multiplex PCR reads, gives a single entry per CDR3 protein. Found here are roughly 260,000 distinct CDR3 sequences, roughly 15% of them singletons; the top ten hold roughly 13%. What was sequenced was blood. All receptors come from a middle-aged woman with Graves' hyperthyroidism that later progressed to Graves' ophthalmopathy.

This clonotype showed up just a few times. This chain links TRBV19 with TRBJ2-3; D is ambiguous. V lost 8 bases, J lost 0 bases, and 12 bases lay in between. Germline CDR1 reads LNHDA; CDR2 reads SQIVND (reference sequence). CDR3 length equals 14 residues. The CDR3 sequence is CASSQALSTDTQYF. The CDR3 DNA reads as TGTGCCAGTTCCCAAGCGCTTAGCACAGATACGCAGTATTTT.

This clonotype was seen ten or more times. The J gene is TRBJ2-7, the V gene TRBV12-3 or TRBV12-4, with 7 bases fitting TRBD1. V lost 6 bases, J lost 4 bases, and 12 bases stayed unmatched. This CDR3 is built from 15 residues. The CDR3 DNA sequence: TGTGCCAGCAGCCCGGGGACCTCAGGGGGTTACGAGCAGTACTTC. Residues: CASSPGTSGGYEQYF.

This chain uses TRBV28 with TRBJ1-6, with no clear D. Germline loops: CDR1 MDHEN, CDR2 SYDVKM. The CDR3 is 13 residues long. Deletions cut 4 bases from V and 10 bases from J, with 11 bases between. The CDR3 nucleotides are TGTGCCAGCAGTTGGCGGAATGGATCACCCCTCCACTTT. It codes for CASSWRNGSPLHF.

Ten or more counts support this clonotype. V and J are TRBV2 and TRBJ2-1, with TRBD2 as a possible D gene (6 bases). The CDR3 runs 15 residues. V lost 10 bases and J lost 0, with 16 bases in between. From germline, CDR1 is SNHLY and CDR2 FYNNEI. As DNA, the CDR3 is TGTGCCATACGTGCGGGACGGAGCTCCTACAATGAGCAGTTCTTC. Translation: CAIRAGRSSYNEQFF. The complete variable domain, with remaining parts taken from reference TRBV2 and TRBJ2-1, reads EPEVTQTPSHQVTQMGQEVILRCVPISNHLYFYWYRQILGQKVEFLVSFYNNEISEKSEIFDDQFSVERPDGSNFTLKIRSTKLEDSAMYFCAIRAGRSSYNEQFFGPGTRLTVL.

This clonotype showed up just a few times. The chain uses TRBV9 and TRBJ2-6; 14 bases agree with TRBD2. J gave up 2 bases and V 7 bases, and 8 bases lay outside the gene matches. CDR3 size: 18 residues. Germline V gene sequence: CDR1 SGDLS, CDR2 YYNGEE. The CDR3 spells CASGRLAGGSPGANVLTF. CDR3 bases: TGTGCCAGCGGACGACTAGCGGGAGGGTCTCCTGGGGCCAACGTCCTGACTTTC. The full variable domain, its missing parts supplied by reference TRBV9 and TRBJ2-6, is DSGVTQTPKHLITATGQRVTLRCSPRSGDLSVYWYQQSLDQGLQFLIQYYNGEERAKGNILERFSAQQFPDLHSELNLSSLELGDSALYFCASGRLAGGSPGANVLTFGAGSRLTVL.

This clonotype was seen at least ten times. The chain carries TRBV30 and TRBJ2-1, with D possibly being TRBD1 (6 bases). The germline V gene encodes CDR1 GTSNPN and CDR2 SVGIG (reference sequence). The CDR3 is 14 amino acids. Deletions cut 5 bases from V and 4 bases from J, with 15 bases between. The CDR3 DNA sequence: TGTGCCTGGGATCCGGGACACCTATACAATGAGCAGTTCTTC. It translates to CAWDPGHLYNEQFF.

The chain carries TRBV4-1 and TRBJ2-1; 11 nucleotides align to TRBD2. The length of the CDR3 is 16 residues. Germline-derived CDR1 and CDR2 are MGHRA and YSYEKL. V dropped 1 base and J dropped 4; count of bases not matched to a gene: 3. This chain's CDR3 is CASSQGLAGSYNEQFF. The CDR3 DNA reads TGCGCCAGCAGCCAAGGACTAGCGGGATCTTACAATGAGCAGTTCTTC.

This clonotype was seen at least ten times. This chain joins TRBV2 and TRBJ2-3, with D possibly TRBD1 on 6 matching bases. V dropped 2 bases and J dropped 4 bases, with 10 bases sitting between them. The CDR3 is made up of 14 amino acids. Germline lookup yields CDR1 SNHLY and CDR2 FYNNEI. In nucleotides, the CDR3 is TGTGCCAGCAGTGAATCTTACAGGGCAGATACGCAGTATTTT. Translated: CASSESYRADTQYF.

This chain uses TRBV5-5 with TRBJ1-1; D is unclear. The V gene lost 0 bases and the J gene lost 2 bases, with 11 bases spanning the gap. The CDR3 contains 15 residues. Germline CDR1 reads SGHKS; CDR2 reads YYEKEE (reference sequence). The CDR3 nucleotides read TGTGCCAGCAGCTTGGGAAGGGAGGTCAACACTGAAGCTTTCTTT. Translation gives CASSLGREVNTEAFF.

The chain is built from TRBV2 and TRBJ2-1; D is possibly TRBD2 (6 bases). Germline-derived CDR1 and CDR2 are SNHLY and FYNNEI. The CDR3 length is 17 residues. Trimming pared 2 bases from V and 7 bases from J, leaving 21 bases between. The CDR3 nucleotides read TGTGCCAGCAGTGAAAGGGTAGTGCAGGGACTGTGGAATGAGCAGTTCTTC. Protein: CASSERVVQGLWNEQFF.

The table lists this clonotype with a few counts. The chain has TRBV25-1 and TRBJ1-1, with D hard to call. The CDR3 contains 12 residues. Trimming removed 11 bases at V and 5 bases at J, with 15 bases between. Germline V CDR1 and CDR2: MGHDK, SYGVNS. The CDR3 spells CAGFLGPTEAFF. In nucleotides, the CDR3 is TGTGCCGGCTTCCTTGGCCCGACTGAAGCTTTCTTT. Supplemented by reference TRBV25-1 and TRBJ1-1, the full variable domain reads EADIYQTPRYLVIGTGKKITLECSQTMGHDKMYWYQQDPGMELHLIHYSYGVNSTEKGDLSSESTVSRIRTEHFPLTLESARPSHTSQYLCAGFLGPTEAFFGQGTRLTVV.

This clonotype has just a few counts. This chain uses TRBV10-3 with TRBJ1-1, with a weak D call TRBD1 (5 bases). This CDR3 comprises 15 residues. Germline lookup yields CDR1 ENHRY and CDR2 SYGVKD. V lost 4 bases, J lost 6 bases, and 18 bases lay in between. The CDR3 DNA is TGTGCCATCAGTGGTAGGGGCCTCCGGAGGGCTGAAGCTTTCTTT. It translates to CAISGRGLRRAEAFF.

At least ten counts were recorded for this clonotype. This chain links TRBV20-1 with TRBJ2-7, with D maybe TRBD2 (6 bases). This CDR3 is 16 amino acids long. Looked up from germline, CDR1 is DFQATT and CDR2 is SNEGSKA (reference sequence). The CDR3 coding sequence is TGCAGCGCATATTCACTTCCGGGACTCAGCGTTAAGGAGCAGTACTTC. It translates to CSAYSLPGLSVKEQYF.

Only one count was recorded for this clonotype. J is TRBJ1-2 and V is TRBV5-1, with 7 bases lining up with TRBD1. Trimming took 0 bases from V and 0 from J; bases not matched to a gene: 11. CDR1 is SGHRS and CDR2 is YFSETQ in the germline V gene. This CDR3 spans 18 amino acids. The CDR3 coding sequence is TGCGCCAGCAGCTTGGGCGACAGGGTCTACAAAACTAACTATGGCTACACCTTC. It translates to CASSLGDRVYKTNYGYTF. Full variable domain (missing parts from reference TRBV5-1 and TRBJ1-2): KAGVTQTPRYLIKTRGQQVTLSCSPISGHRSVSWYQQTPGQGLQFLFEYFSETQRNKGNFPGRFSGRQFSNSRSEMNVSTLELGDSALYLCASSLGDRVYKTNYGYTFGSGTRLTVV.

At least ten counts were recorded for this clonotype. The V gene is TRBV5-1, the J gene TRBJ1-6; D is undetermined. Germline-derived CDR1 and CDR2 are SGHRS and YFSETQ. The CDR3 extends over 13 amino acids. The V gene lost 0 bases and the J gene lost 10 bases, with 8 bases spanning the gap. The CDR3 DNA reads TGCGCCAGCAGCTTGGCGGGTCTCTCACCCCTCCACTTT. It translates to CASSLAGLSPLHF. The full variable domain, completed using reference TRBV5-1 and TRBJ1-6, is KAGVTQTPRYLIKTRGQQVTLSCSPISGHRSVSWYQQTPGQGLQFLFEYFSETQRNKGNFPGRFSGRQFSNSRSEMNVSTLELGDSALYLCASSLAGLSPLHFGNGTRLTVT.

This clonotype came up many times. CDR3 in amino acids: CASSWGLARGDTQYF. The CDR3 DNA is TGTGCCAGCAGCTGGGGACTAGCCCGGGGGGATACGCAGTATTTT. The chain employs TRBV5-5 and TRBJ2-3; 9 bases match TRBD2. V was clipped by 3 bases and J by 6 bases; unmatched bases: 8. The V gene's germline CDR1 is SGHKS and CDR2 YYEKEE (reference sequence). This CDR3 comprises 15 residues.

V usage is TRBV6-1 and J usage is TRBJ1-5, with D perhaps TRBD1 (5 bases). V lost 5 bases to trimming and J lost 6 bases, with 17 bases between them. Germline CDR1 reads MNHNS; CDR2 reads SASEGT. The CDR3 has 15 residues. The CDR3 DNA reads as TGTGCCAGCAGTTCACCATTTGAGGGGCGTCAGCCCCAGCATTTT. This encodes CASSSPFEGRQPQHF.

This clonotype was found many times. CDR3 in amino acids: CASSQDPTNIQYF. CDR3 nucleotide sequence: TGTGCCAGCAGCCAAGACCCCACTAACATTCAGTACTTC. The V call is TRBV3-1, the J call TRBJ2-4; D is uncertain. The germline V gene has CDR1 LGHDT and CDR2 YNNKEL (reference sequence). The CDR3 runs to 13 residues. The V and J ends lost 0 bases and 7 bases respectively, with 7 bases between them.

This clonotype was detected a few times. The gene calls are TRBV5-6 and TRBJ1-5; TRBD1 is a possible D gene (5 bases). Germline V CDR1 and CDR2: SGHDT, YYEEEE. The ends were cut back, 4 bases at V and 6 bases at J, with 14 bases in the middle. The length of the CDR3 is 14 residues. The CDR3 is CASSAAPGIQPQHF. CDR3 bases: TGTGCCAGCAGCGCTGCACCAGGGATTCAGCCCCAGCATTTT.

V gene TRBV13 combines with J gene TRBJ2-1; D remains unclear. Germline CDR1 PRHDT, CDR2 FYEKMQ (reference sequence). The CDR3 runs to 15 residues. V was clipped by 5 bases and J by 6 bases, with 17 bases between them. The CDR3, as DNA: TGTGCCAGCAGCCGTCGGGCATCCGGTGTCAATGAGCAGTTCTTC. It encodes CASSRRASGVNEQFF. The whole variable domain, filled in from reference TRBV13 and TRBJ2-1, reads AAGVIQSPRHLIKEKRETATLKCYPIPRHDTVYWYQQGPGQDPQFLISFYEKMQSDKGSIPDRFSAQQFSDYHSELNMSSLELGDSALYFCASSRRASGVNEQFFGPGTRLTVL.

This clonotype appeared many times. V and J are TRBV5-1 and TRBJ2-7; a weak D match, TRBD2 (6 bases). From germline, CDR1 is SGHRS and CDR2 YFSETQ. V gave up 6 bases and J gave up 0 bases, with 19 bases separating them. This CDR3 is 16 amino acids long. The CDR3 is CASMPSSGTRSYEQYF. DNA for the CDR3: TGCGCCAGCATGCCCTCGTCCGGGACTCGCTCCTACGAGCAGTACTTC.

This clonotype has a handful of counts. This chain uses TRBV10-3 with TRBJ2-1; TRBD1 matches at 8 bases. The CDR3 totals 15 residues. The germline V gene has CDR1 ENHRY and CDR2 SYGVKD. Trimming took 8 bases from V and 6 from J; bases not matched to a gene: 12. The CDR3 nucleotides are TGTGCCATCGCCGAGGGGCAGGGGGCCGTCAATGAGCAGTTCTTC. Amino acid sequence: CAIAEGQGAVNEQFF.

Many counts were recorded for this clonotype. V gene TRBV27 combines with J gene TRBJ2-3; 7 positions match TRBD2. This CDR3 spans 17 amino acids. CDR1 and CDR2 (germline): MNHEY, SMNVEV (reference sequence). V lost 4 bases to trimming and J lost 3 bases; unmatched junction nucleotides: 13. CDR3 region: CASSSTLIREGTDTQYF. DNA for the CDR3: TGTGCCAGCAGTTCAACCCTTATCAGGGAGGGAACAGATACGCAGTATTTT.

At least ten counts were recorded for this clonotype. The chain couples TRBV29-1 to TRBJ2-7; no firm D call. Per germline, CDR1 SQVTM and CDR2 ANQGSEA. With 4 bases removed from V and 3 bases from J, the gap between germline ends came to 10 bases. This CDR3 is built from 12 residues. The CDR3 coding sequence is TGCAGCGTTGTCGGACCCGGCTACGAGCAGTACTTC. This translates into CSVVGPGYEQYF.

This clonotype occurred many times. The rearrangement joins TRBV19 to TRBJ1-1, with D perhaps TRBD1 (6 bases). Trimming stripped 9 bases from V and 3 bases from J, with 14 bases between. Germline V lookup: CDR1 LNHDA, CDR2 SQIVND (reference sequence). The CDR3 is 13 amino acids. The CDR3 bases are TGTGCCAGCCAACAGGGCTGGCACACTGAAGCTTTCTTT. This codes for CASQQGWHTEAFF. The full variable domain, with the rest looked up from reference TRBV19 and TRBJ1-1, is DGGITQSPKYLFRKEGQNVTLSCEQNLNHDAMYWYRQDPGQGLRLIYYSQIVNDFQKGDIAEGYSVSREKKESFPLTVTSAQKNPTAFYLCASQQGWHTEAFFGQGTRLTVV.

This clonotype has a handful of counts. The chain carries TRBV10-3 and TRBJ2-5, with 8 bases identical to TRBD1. This CDR3 has 15 amino acids. Trimming cost V 4 bases and J 3 bases; bases outside gene matches: 7. Germline assignment: CDR1 ENHRY and CDR2 SYGVKD. The CDR3 spells CAISAGQGREETQYF. The CDR3 nucleotides read TGTGCCATCAGTGCCGGACAGGGACGGGAAGAGACCCAGTACTTC.

Comment on this clonotype: A much bigger clone sits one base away, suggesting this may be a read error. The V call is TRBV27, the J call TRBJ2-7; D could derive from TRBD1 or TRBD2 (5 bases each). Germline loops: CDR1 MNHEY, CDR2 SMNVEV (reference sequence). V was cut by 6 bases and J by 2 bases, with 17 bases left in between. There are 15 residues in the CDR3. CDR3 residues: CASSVAGAAAYEQYF. CDR3 nucleotide sequence: TGTGCCAGCAGCGTGGCCGGGGCGGCCGCCTACGAGCAGTACTTC.

The chain is built from TRBV4-1 and TRBJ1-5, with D uncertain. The germline V and J ends were trimmed by 0 bases and 2 bases, with 8 bases remaining between them. The germline gives CDR1 MGHRA, CDR2 YSYEKL. CDR3 length equals 15 residues. This chain's CDR3 is CASSQDRNGNQPQHF. The CDR3 nucleotides are TGCGCCAGCAGCCAAGATAGGAATGGCAATCAGCCCCAGCATTTT.

This clonotype appeared a few times. This CDR3 is missing its conserved last phenylalanine or tryptophan, likely due to a read error. The rearrangement links TRBV15 to TRBJ1-1; D is undetermined. Trimming removed 0 bases from V and 5 bases from J, with 4 bases in between. The CDR3 is 12 amino acids. CDR1 is LNHNV, CDR2 YYDKDF, per germline (reference sequence). In DNA form, the CDR3 reads TGTGCCACCAGCAGAGAAGGTACTGAAGCTTTCCTT. Translated, it gives CATSREGTEAFL.

The sample holds many counts of this clonotype. The chain combines TRBV28 with TRBJ2-1, with D unclear. Looked up from germline, CDR1 is MDHEN and CDR2 is SYDVKM. V lost 6 bases and J 0 bases, leaving 15 bases between the germline ends. This CDR3 region has 16 residues. Here the CDR3 reads CASSLRAPSSYNEQFF. CDR3 in DNA: TGTGCCAGCAGCTTAAGGGCCCCGAGCTCCTACAATGAGCAGTTCTTC.